The sequence of this T cell receptor beta chain was determined in a study of blood T cell repertoires in COVID-19. Study as a whole: Sites in the United States, Italy and Spain provided acute and convalescent COVID-19 samples. T cells, B-cell-depleted T cells, or PBMCs provided the cDNA or gDNA that served as material.

CDR1 is SEHNR and CDR2 is FQNEAQ in the germline V gene (reference sequence). The CDR3 sequence is 13 residues long. V gave up 2 bases and J gave up 4 bases, with 8 bases separating them. Assay used: immunoSEQ multiplex PCR; TCRdb lists only in-frame clones, some missing. The sample lists 95,000 to 120,000 clones, about 87% seen once, with 4.6% in the top ten. This clone was picked up one time. The sample was peripheral blood. The chain joins TRBV7-9 to TRBJ1-2; a weak D match, TRBD1 (6 bases). The TCR was taken from a woman aged 45-65 years with acute or convalescent COVID-19. The CDR3 region is CASSLRGGYGYTF. The CDR3 region has the DNA TGTGCCAGCAGCTTACGAGGGGGCTATGGCTACACCTTC.